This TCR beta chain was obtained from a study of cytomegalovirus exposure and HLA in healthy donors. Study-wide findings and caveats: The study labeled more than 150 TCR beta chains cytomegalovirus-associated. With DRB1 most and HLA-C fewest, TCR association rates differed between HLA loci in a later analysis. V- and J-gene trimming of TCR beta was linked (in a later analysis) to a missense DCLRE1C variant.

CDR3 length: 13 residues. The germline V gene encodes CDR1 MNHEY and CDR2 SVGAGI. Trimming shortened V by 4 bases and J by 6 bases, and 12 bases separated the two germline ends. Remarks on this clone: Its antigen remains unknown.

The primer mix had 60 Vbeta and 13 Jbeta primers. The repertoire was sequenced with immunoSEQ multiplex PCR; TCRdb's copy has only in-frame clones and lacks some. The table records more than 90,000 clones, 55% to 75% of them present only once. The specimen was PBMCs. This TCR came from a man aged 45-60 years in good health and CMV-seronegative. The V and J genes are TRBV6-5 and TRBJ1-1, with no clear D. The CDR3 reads CASSLSRSAEAFF. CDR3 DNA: TGTGCCAGCAGTTTGTCACGAAGCGCTGAAGCTTTCTTT.